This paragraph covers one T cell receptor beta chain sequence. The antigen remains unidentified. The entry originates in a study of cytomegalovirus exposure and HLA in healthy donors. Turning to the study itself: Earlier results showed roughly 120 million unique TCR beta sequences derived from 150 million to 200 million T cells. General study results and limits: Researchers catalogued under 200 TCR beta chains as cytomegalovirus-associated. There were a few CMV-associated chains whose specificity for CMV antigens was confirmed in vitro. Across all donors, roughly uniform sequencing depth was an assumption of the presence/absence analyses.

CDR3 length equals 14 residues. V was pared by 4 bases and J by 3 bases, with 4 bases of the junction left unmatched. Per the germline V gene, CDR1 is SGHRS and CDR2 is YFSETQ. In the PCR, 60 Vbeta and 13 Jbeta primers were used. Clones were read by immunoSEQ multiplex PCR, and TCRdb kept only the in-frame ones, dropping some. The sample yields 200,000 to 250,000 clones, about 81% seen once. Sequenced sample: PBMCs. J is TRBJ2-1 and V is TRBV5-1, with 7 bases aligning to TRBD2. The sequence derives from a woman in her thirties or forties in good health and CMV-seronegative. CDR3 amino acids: CASSPAGIYNEQFF. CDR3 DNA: TGCGCCAGCAGCCCAGCGGGAATCTACAATGAGCAGTTCTTC. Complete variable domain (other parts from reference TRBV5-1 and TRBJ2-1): KAGVTQTPRYLIKTRGQQVTLSCSPISGHRSVSWYQQTPGQGLQFLFEYFSETQRNKGNFPGRFSGRQFSNSRSEMNVSTLELGDSALYLCASSPAGIYNEQFFGPGTRLTVL.